Shown below are 32 T cell receptor beta chains from a single sample sequenced in a study of T cell repertoires in cytomegalovirus infection. These receptors' targets are unknown. TCRdb reprocessed the reads via MiXCR and lists one record per CDR3 protein. Of approximately 910,000 distinct CDR3 sequences detected, around 29% appear once; the ten largest clones hold over 12%. The sample was cultured CD8+ T cells from PBMCs, taken from culture after CMV antigen stimulation. The origin of the receptors is a human donor in good health (CMV status not recorded). Some clones in this sample may be carry-over from other donors' samples.

The chain has TRBV19 and TRBJ2-1; TRBD1 agrees at 7 bases. The ends lost 5 bases at V and 5 bases at J; junction bases unmatched: 9. Germline V gives CDR1 LNHDA, CDR2 SQIVND (reference sequence). This CDR3 is 15 amino acids long. The CDR3 spells CASSHRDRQDNEQFF. CDR3 in DNA: TGTGCCAGTAGTCACCGGGACAGACAGGACAATGAGCAGTTCTTC.

Only a few counts were recorded for this clonotype. The chain carries TRBV7-9 and TRBJ2-1, with 9 bases lining up with TRBD2. The length of the CDR3 is 15 residues. Germline loops: CDR1 SEHNR, CDR2 FQNEAQ (reference sequence). J gave up 7 bases and V 5 bases, and 9 bases lay outside the gene matches. The CDR3 sequence is CASSGQGGGENEQFF. CDR3 bases: TGTGCCAGCAGCGGCCAGGGCGGGGGGGAGAATGAGCAGTTCTTC.

V and J are TRBV20-1 and TRBJ2-1; weak D call: TRBD2 (5 bases). The CDR3 contains 19 residues. Germline CDR1 reads DFQATT; CDR2 reads SNEGSKA (reference sequence). Trimming shortened V by 6 bases and J by 2 bases, and 29 bases separated the two germline ends. The CDR3 DNA follows: TGCAGTGCCCGGACTTTGACTAATCCCTTAGAGCCCCCCTACAATGAGCAGTTCTTC. Translating gives CSARTLTNPLEPPYNEQFF.

This chain connects TRBV12-3 or TRBV12-4 to TRBJ2-5, with a weak D call TRBD1 (6 bases). V was shortened by 4 bases and J by 5 bases, with 11 bases between the two germline ends. This CDR3 has 13 amino acids. In DNA form, the CDR3 reads TGTGCCAGCAGTTACGGGACATGGGAGACCCAGTACTTC. It translates to CASSYGTWETQYF.

This chain uses TRBV29-1 with TRBJ1-2; possible D gene TRBD1, 6 bases. Trimming shortened V by 2 bases and J by 4 bases, and 11 bases separated the two germline ends. Germline V lookup: CDR1 SQVTM, CDR2 ANQGSEA. The CDR3 is 13 amino acids. CDR3 sequence (DNA): TGCAGCGTTGAACCCACAGGGTCCTATGGCTACACCTTC. Encoded protein: CSVEPTGSYGYTF.

Concerning this clonotype itself: It may be a read error: a sequence one base away is much more abundant. The chain carries TRBV28 and TRBJ2-2, with D hard to call. The CDR3 loop spans 11 amino acids. With 8 bases removed from V and 3 bases from J, the gap between germline ends came to 4 bases. Germline CDR1 is MDHEN and CDR2 is SYDVKM. CDR3 in DNA: TGTGCCAGCGGTCACACCGGGGAGCTGTTTTTT. The encoded protein is CASGHTGELFF.

This clonotype was seen a few times. The chain carries TRBV4-2 and TRBJ1-3; 9 nucleotides align to TRBD1. Trimming removed 2 bases from V and 4 bases from J; junction bases left unmatched: 6. The germline gives CDR1 LGHNA, CDR2 YNFKEQ. The CDR3 has 16 residues. CDR3 coding DNA: TGTGCCAGCAGCCAATGGGACAGGGCATACGGAAACACCATATATTTT. Translated, it gives CASSQWDRAYGNTIYF.

The sample holds one count of this clonotype. This chain connects TRBV4-2 to TRBJ1-1; no reliable D call. The CDR3 runs to 16 residues. V lost 0 bases and J 5 bases, leaving 16 bases between the germline ends. CDR1 and CDR2 (germline): LGHNA, YNFKEQ. CDR3 loop: CASSQDVLDGWTEAFF. The CDR3, as DNA: TGTGCCAGCAGCCAAGATGTGTTGGACGGCTGGACTGAAGCTTTCTTT.

CDR3 amino acids: CASSSLTGTDWYGYTF. CDR3 DNA: TGTGCCAGCAGTTCCCTGACAGGGACGGATTGGTATGGCTACACCTTC. The rearrangement joins TRBV6-5 to TRBJ1-2; the match to TRBD1 covers 7 bases. The junction had 13 bases not matched to a gene; V was cut back by 4 bases and J by 5 bases. The CDR3 has 16 amino acids. Looked up from germline, CDR1 is MNHEY and CDR2 is SVGAGI.

The chain recombines TRBV27 with TRBJ1-1; the D gene is possibly TRBD1 (5 bases). V dropped 3 bases and J dropped 1 base, with 9 bases sitting between them. This CDR3 spans 14 amino acids. The germline CDR1 and CDR2 sequences are MNHEY and SMNVEV (reference sequence). CDR3 in amino acids: CASSLMGPNTEAFF. CDR3 nucleotides: TGTGCCAGCAGTTTGATGGGGCCGAACACTGAAGCTTTCTTT.

Ten or more counts support this clonotype. The CDR3 protein is CASSLSVVGSKETQYF. The CDR3 DNA reads TGTGCCAGCAGCTTAAGCGTTGTCGGGAGTAAAGAGACCCAGTACTTC. The chain links TRBV7-8 to TRBJ2-5, with D perhaps TRBD2 (6 bases). The CDR3 sequence is 16 residues long. The V end lost 2 bases, the J end lost 3 bases, and 16 bases lay between the germline ends. Per germline, CDR1 SGHVS and CDR2 FQNEAQ. Looking up the rest from reference TRBV7-8 and TRBJ2-5 gives the full variable domain: GAGVSQSPRYKVAKRGQDVALRCDPISGHVSLFWYQQALGQGPEFLTYFQNEAQLDKSGLPSDRFFAERPEGSVSTLKIQRTQQEDSAVYLCASSLSVVGSKETQYFGPGTRLLVL.

The chain recombines TRBV29-1 with TRBJ2-5; no clear D. The V gene lost 4 bases and the J gene lost 1 base, with 7 bases spanning the gap. CDR1 and CDR2 from the germline V gene are SQVTM and ANQGSEA. The CDR3 has 12 amino acids. The CDR3 reads CSVVSIQETQYF. The CDR3 DNA reads TGCAGCGTTGTCAGTATCCAAGAGACCCAGTACTTC.

This clonotype was recorded a few times. This rearrangement joins TRBV7-9 to TRBJ2-3; D perhaps matches TRBD1 (6 bases). Germline values: CDR1 SEHNR, CDR2 FQNEAQ (reference sequence). The CDR3 is 14 residues long. CDR3 coding DNA: TGTGCAGAGGAAAGGGGGATCCGCACAGATACGCAGTATTTT. It specifies CAEERGIRTDTQYF.

Details on this clonotype: An end of the junction differs from the germline gene, which may be a read error. V is TRBV5-5 and J is TRBJ2-3; TRBD1 might be the D (5 bases). The V gene's germline CDR1 is SGHKS and CDR2 YYEKEE (reference sequence). The CDR3 is 15 residues long. The CDR3 is CANSLAYRLTDTQYF. The CDR3 DNA follows: TGTGCCAACAGCTTGGCTTACAGGTTGACAGATACGCAGTATTTT.

The chain recombines TRBV27 with TRBJ2-1; 9 bases line up with TRBD2. The junction had 13 bases not matched to a gene; V was cut back by 2 bases and J by 8 bases. The germline V gene encodes CDR1 MNHEY and CDR2 SMNVEV (reference sequence). The CDR3 length is 17 residues. This CDR3 is CASSLEWAGGPIYEQFF. As DNA, the CDR3 is TGTGCCAGCAGTTTAGAATGGGCGGGGGGGCCAATCTATGAGCAGTTCTTC.

This clonotype was observed a few times. V and J are TRBV12-3 or TRBV12-4 and TRBJ2-2, with 8 bases that match TRBD2. Trimming removed 9 bases from V and 0 bases from J; junction bases left unmatched: 12. The CDR3 sequence is 17 residues long. CDR3 DNA: TGTGCCAGTACAATCACCGGGACTAGGGCGAACACCGGGGAGCTGTTTTTT. Protein sequence: CASTITGTRANTGELFF.

This clonotype has only a few counts. The gene calls are TRBV5-6 and TRBJ2-7; a weak D match, TRBD1 (6 bases). Germline lookup yields CDR1 SGHDT and CDR2 YYEEEE. CDR3 length: 15 amino acids. The V gene lost 3 bases and the J gene lost 0 bases, with 13 bases spanning the gap. CDR3 bases: TGTGCCAGCAGCTGGACAGCCGGCCCCTCCTACGAGCAGTACGTC. Encoded protein: CASSWTAGPSYEQYV.

The rearrangement joins TRBV19 to TRBJ2-7; D perhaps matches TRBD2 (5 bases). This CDR3 comprises 12 residues. V was clipped by 5 bases and J by 7 bases, with 12 bases between them. CDR1 LNHDA and CDR2 SQIVND come from the germline V gene (reference sequence). Written as DNA, the CDR3 is TGTGCCAGTAGTTCTGACTGGACTGAGCAGTACTTC. This codes for CASSSDWTEQYF.

The chain combines TRBV24-1 with TRBJ2-3; D unresolved. In germline, CDR1 is KGHDR, CDR2 SFDVKD. The ends were cut back, 5 bases at V and 2 bases at J, with 10 bases in the middle. This CDR3 contains 14 residues. The CDR3 DNA reads as TGTGCCACCAGTGGCCCCGGCTTCACAGATACGCAGTATTTT. Its protein is CATSGPGFTDTQYF.

This chain links TRBV4-1 with TRBJ2-1; 9 bases map to TRBD1. CDR3 length equals 15 residues. CDR1 and CDR2 (germline): MGHRA, YSYEKL. Germline trimming cut 4 bases from V and 9 bases from J; bases unmatched to any gene: 10. CDR3 loop: CASSPRDRVMGEQFF. Written as DNA, the CDR3 is TGCGCCAGCAGCCCCCGGGACAGGGTCATGGGTGAGCAGTTCTTC.

The V call is TRBV6-2 or TRBV6-3, the J call TRBJ2-7; 7 bases agree with TRBD1. This CDR3 is built from 14 residues. CDR1 and CDR2 from the germline V gene are MNHEY and SVGEGT. The J segment lost 2 bases and the V segment lost 6 bases, leaving 7 bases of the junction unmatched. CDR3 region: CASRKLGQAYEQYF. The CDR3 region has the DNA TGTGCCAGCAGGAAGCTCGGACAGGCCTACGAGCAGTACTTC.

In this sample, this clonotype turned up a few times. This chain joins TRBV12-3 or TRBV12-4 and TRBJ2-5; D perhaps matches TRBD2 (5 bases). Deletions cut 5 bases from V and 3 bases from J, with 10 bases between. The CDR3 runs to 13 residues. The CDR3 bases are TGTGCCAGCAGTATATACGGGGAAGAGACCCAGTACTTC. Translated: CASSIYGEETQYF.

This clonotype was observed many times. The CDR3 nucleotides read TGTGCCAGTGGAGCGGGGTATATAGATACGCAGTATTTT. Amino acids: CASGAGYIDTQYF. The genes are TRBV12-3 or TRBV12-4 and TRBJ2-3, with TRBD2 matching over 7 bases. CDR3 length: 13 residues. Trimming cost V 9 bases and J 5 bases; bases outside gene matches: 8.

The gene calls are TRBV19 and TRBJ2-7; D is undetermined. The CDR3 consists of 11 residues. Germline CDR1 LNHDA, CDR2 SQIVND (reference sequence). V was shortened by 1 base and J by 7 bases, with 5 bases between the two germline ends. CDR3 sequence (DNA): TGTGCCAGTAGTATAGGACGAGAGCAGTACTTC. Its translation: CASSIGREQYF.

There are a few counts of this clonotype. V is TRBV28 and J is TRBJ1-1; D possibly corresponds to TRBD1 (6 bases). V lost 2 bases, J lost 6 bases, and 16 bases lay in between. Germline V gene data show CDR1 as MDHEN and CDR2 as SYDVKM. The CDR3 runs 15 residues. Here the CDR3 DNA reads TGTGCCAGCAGTTTAACCCGCCTAACAGGGCCTGAAGCTTTCTTT. It translates to CASSLTRLTGPEAFF.

On this clonotype itself: Mismatch with germline at one junction end may stem from a read error. The chain carries TRBV18 and TRBJ1-1; no reliable D call. Germline CDR1 reads KGHSH; CDR2 reads LQKENI. The CDR3 extends over 14 amino acids. CDR3 nucleotide sequence: TGTGTCAGCTCAAACGGCCTTTCGGCCACTGAAGCTTTCTTT. Protein product: CVSSNGLSATEAFF. The variable domain in full, completed from reference TRBV18 and TRBJ1-1, reads NAGVMQNPRHLVRRRGQEARLRCSPMKGHSHVYWYRQLPEEGLKFMVYLQKENIIDESGMPKERFSAEFPKEGPSILRIQQVVRGDSAAYFCVSSNGLSATEAFFGQGTRLTVV.

This clonotype was seen more than once but under ten times. The genes are TRBV6-1 and TRBJ2-4, with 12 bases aligning to TRBD2. Per germline, CDR1 MNHNS and CDR2 SASEGT. The CDR3 has 17 amino acids. Losses at the gene ends were 4 bases for V and 0 bases for J; bases not matched to a gene: 4. The CDR3 DNA reads as TGTGCCAGCAGTGGACTAGCGGGGGACCTAGCCAAAAACATTCAGTACTTC. Protein product: CASSGLAGDLAKNIQYF.

This chain uses TRBV10-2 with TRBJ2-1, with 7 positions matching TRBD1. The germline V gene has CDR1 WSHSY and CDR2 SAAADI. The CDR3 contains 13 residues. V lost 2 bases to trimming and J lost 5 bases; unmatched junction nucleotides: 0. CDR3 sequence: CASSETGDNEQFF. In nucleotides, the CDR3 is TGCGCCAGCAGTGAGACAGGGGACAATGAGCAGTTCTTC.

The J gene is TRBJ2-5, the V gene TRBV2; 8 bases are a match to TRBD2. From germline, CDR1 is SNHLY and CDR2 FYNNEI. The CDR3 is 17 residues long. V lost 4 bases, J lost 2 bases, and 12 bases stayed unmatched. The CDR3 sequence: CASSVYRASGSQETQYF. The CDR3 DNA sequence: TGTGCCAGCAGTGTCTACCGGGCTAGCGGGTCACAAGAGACCCAGTACTTC.

This clonotype was seen a handful of times. The chain uses TRBV4-3 and TRBJ1-2; a weak D match, TRBD1 (6 bases). The germline V gene has CDR1 LGHNA and CDR2 YSLEER. CDR3 length: 15 residues. V was pared by 4 bases and J by 4 bases, with 16 bases between. Here the CDR3 reads CASSPAKGQLYGYTF. The CDR3 DNA sequence: TGCGCCAGCAGCCCAGCAAAAGGACAGCTCTATGGCTACACCTTC.

This clonotype occurred a few times. The CDR3 is CASRHFTGGTDTQYF. The CDR3 bases are TGTGCCAGCAGACATTTTACAGGGGGCACAGATACGCAGTATTTT. The chain joins TRBV7-9 to TRBJ2-3, with TRBD1 identical over 7 bases. The CDR3 extends over 15 amino acids. CDR1 SEHNR and CDR2 FQNEAQ come from the germline V gene (reference sequence). The V segment lost 6 bases and the J segment 1 base; nucleotides outside the gene matches: 7.

In DNA form, the CDR3 reads TGTGCCAGCAGCCGCCACTCTAGCGGCGAGCAGTACGTC. Translating gives CASSRHSSGEQYV. The J gene is TRBJ2-7, the V gene TRBV5-5, with 7 bases lining up with TRBD2. The germline gives CDR1 SGHKS, CDR2 YYEKEE (reference sequence). The CDR3 length is 13 residues. After removal of 4 bases from V and 6 bases from J, the junction contained 7 bases not matched to a gene.